Detailed here is one T cell receptor beta chain. Its target is unknown. Per the germline V gene, CDR1 is SEHNR and CDR2 is FQNEAQ (reference sequence). This CDR3 has 11 amino acids. The V end was cut by 3 bases, the J end by 4 bases, with 4 bases between. The source of the sample is a study of tumor-infiltrating lymphocytes in localized non-small cell lung cancer. Study-wide results and caveats: Available tissue quantity limited TCR sequencing to a patient subset. No T-cell fraction difference was seen between IM1 and IM2 tumors.

The assay was immunoSEQ multiplex PCR, and TCRdb's table has in-frame clones only and misses some. The sample has 13,000 to 15,000 clones, around two thirds seen once; the top ten hold approximately 9%. Material for sequencing was uninvolved lung tissue not adjacent to the tumor. This receptor was taken from a human donor with non-small cell lung cancer. The rearrangement joins TRBV7-9 to TRBJ2-7; D gene ambiguous. In nucleotides, the CDR3 is TGTGCCAGCAGCTTTAGTTACGAGCAGTACTTC. It translates to CASSFSYEQYF.